This entry is about one TCR beta chain. Per the original methods: Reference gene primer amplification yielded estimated nucleated cell counts. Method: immunoSEQ multiplex PCR; TCRdb's copy keeps in-frame clones and lacks some. V, J and clone size derive from that table, while D and trimming were established from the DNA sequence. There are 99,000 or so clones in the sample; around 83% occur only once, and under 15% lies in the top ten. The data are from a study of blood T cell repertoires in COVID-19. Overall study: Researchers got acute and convalescent COVID-19 samples from the United States, Italy and Spain. T cells, B-cell-depleted T cells, or PBMCs supplied cDNA or gDNA.

CDR3 size: 17 residues. With 1 base clipped from V and 1 base from J, the junction kept 6 bases outside the gene matches. Germline CDR1 and CDR2: LGHDT and YNNKEL (reference sequence). This sequence was found in a woman aged 60 to 75 in a cohort sampled during active or convalescent COVID-19. The chain combines TRBV3-1 (or the pseudogene TRBV3-2) with TRBJ2-7; 11 nucleotides line up with TRBD2. What was sequenced was peripheral blood. The chain's CDR3 is CASSQVVSGRGSYEQYF. The CDR3 nucleotides are TGTGCCAGCAGCCAAGTTGTTAGCGGGAGGGGGTCCTACGAGCAGTACTTC.